The source of this T cell receptor (beta chain) is a study of early T cells in non-severe SARS-CoV-2 infection. The wider study: With bulk RNA from unsorted whole blood as input, sequencing yielded unpaired chains. Study findings and constraints: VDJdb-based matching was biased toward anti-spike CD8 responses and missed private and CD4 specificities.

Attached unique molecular identifiers marked individual cDNA molecules. MiXCR, applied by TCRdb to the 5' RACE reads, yields one record per CDR3 protein. This table has about 99,000 distinct CDR3 sequences, approximately 17% appearing once. Only a few counts were recorded for this clonotype. Its antigen is currently unknown. Germline CDR1 LGHNA, CDR2 YSLEER. This CDR3 has 18 residues. V was pared by 0 bases and J by 6 bases, with 10 bases of the junction left unmatched. The chain joins TRBV4-3 to TRBJ2-1; TRBD2 matches 11 bases. The receptor's source is an adult who was a healthcare worker with PCR-confirmed SARS-CoV-2 infection or an uninfected control (not recorded which). Sequencing was done on a sample of whole blood. This CDR3 is CASSQDGDSGRGSNEQFF. The CDR3 DNA is TGCGCCAGCAGCCAAGACGGGGATAGCGGGAGGGGGAGCAATGAGCAGTTCTTC.